This TCR beta chain comes out of a study of regulatory T cells in long-lasting Graves disease. Broader study findings: Persistent disease was characterized by preferential usage of TRBV28, TRBJ1-2 and TRBJ2-5.

CDR3-region Arm-PCR and iRepertoire HTBI primers produced the TCR beta libraries. Per the original data handling: The study identified about 60 TRBV and some 15 TRBJ segments across samples. From the multiplex PCR reads, TCRdb called clonotypes with MiXCR, one entry per CDR3 protein. The V and J calls and clone size come from TCRdb's table, not from the authors' own analysis. The sample includes some 370,000 distinct CDR3 sequences, around 21% of them seen just once. This clonotype occurred a few times. No antigen is known for it. The time point here: persistent/refractory GD, antithyroid drugs over 5 years with positive TRAb. Following extraction of RNA from PBMCs, that RNA was used to make the TCR library. V lost 2 bases, J lost 3 bases, and 13 bases lay in between. Per the germline V gene, CDR1 is KGHSH and CDR2 is LQKENI. The CDR3 sequence is 15 residues long.

The specimen comprised peripheral blood mononuclear cells (PBMCs), sampled when the disease was refractory, from a patient treated with antithyroid drugs. This clonotype was obtained from a female donor with Graves disease. This sequence joins TRBV18 and TRBJ1-1; D uncertain. As DNA, the CDR3 is TGTGCCAGCTCACCATTGTCCCGGTGGGACACTGAAGCTTTCTTT. Translating gives CASSPLSRWDTEAFF. The variable domain in full, completed from reference TRBV18 and TRBJ1-1, reads NAGVMQNPRHLVRRRGQEARLRCSPMKGHSHVYWYRQLPEEGLKFMVYLQKENIIDESGMPKERFSAEFPKEGPSILRIQQVVRGDSAAYFCASSPLSRWDTEAFFGQGTRLTVV.